This T cell receptor beta chain was recorded in a study of HIV-infected patients and healthy controls. Across the study: About 75% of the sixteen became undetectable by the second bleed, and all after another year of therapy.

Alpha and beta constant-region primers primed reverse transcription of 500 to 550 ng RNA. Separate chain-specific third strand synthesis with multiplexing indices produced the alpha and beta libraries. Each molecule carried a 12-nucleotide identifier made of two joined random hexamers added before amplification. TCRdb processed the 5' RACE reads anew with MiXCR; each CDR3 protein has one entry. The sample has several thousand distinct CDR3 sequences, less than 9.5% seen once; the top ten hold over 15%. All unsorted peripheral T cells were captured because whole blood was used without fractionation. Germline V lookup: CDR1 SQVTM, CDR2 ANQGSEA. The V gene lost 7 bases and the J gene lost 5 bases, with 21 bases spanning the gap. The CDR3 totals 14 residues. Relative to its sample, this clonotype is medium-sized (0.01 to 0.1%).

The sequence was collected from an adult with HIV infection. The sequencing here drew on blood, taken before antiretroviral therapy. V usage is TRBV29-1 and J usage is TRBJ2-7; the D gene is possibly TRBD1 (9 bases). The DNA of the CDR3 is TGCAGCGCCCGAAGCGGGGGACAGGGTAACGAGCAGTACTTC. It yields the protein CSARSGGQGNEQYF.